One and the same sample provided the 26 T cell receptor beta chains below, sequenced in a study of cytomegalovirus exposure and HLA in healthy donors. Use of 60 Vbeta and 13 Jbeta primers characterized the PCR. Repertoires were generated with immunoSEQ multiplex PCR, while TCRdb's copy carries only in-frame clones and drops some. The profile shows more than 100,000 clones, approximately 80% of them singletons. The sample taken for sequencing was PBMCs. All receptors derive from a woman aged 40 to 50 in good health and CMV-seronegative.

The chain is built from TRBV28 and TRBJ2-5, with 7 positions matching TRBD1. With 7 bases clipped from V and 5 bases from J, the junction kept 16 bases outside the gene matches. Germline lookup yields CDR1 MDHEN and CDR2 SYDVKM. The CDR3 contains 16 residues. The DNA for the CDR3 is TGTGCCAGCACTCCTAACCGGGGTAGGGGGCTGGAGACCCAGTACTTC. Translating it yields CASTPNRGRGLETQYF. The full variable domain, in which reference TRBV28 and TRBJ2-5 provide the parts outside the CDR3, is DVKVTQSSRYLVKRTGEKVFLECVQDMDHENMFWYRQDPGLGLRLIYFSYDVKMKEKGDIPEGYSVSREKKERFSLILESASTNQTSMYLCASTPNRGRGLETQYFGPGTRLLVL.

CDR3 sequence reads: CATGVEAFF. Here the CDR3 DNA reads TGTGCCACAGGGGTTGAAGCTTTCTTT. V is TRBV5-4 and J is TRBJ1-1, with D maybe TRBD1 (6 bases). The V and J ends lost 9 bases and 7 bases respectively, with 7 bases between them. Germline V CDR1 and CDR2: SGHNT, YYREEE (reference sequence). The CDR3 runs to 9 residues.

This clone showed up just a few times. The V gene is TRBV25-1, the J gene TRBJ1-4; D perhaps matches TRBD1 (6 bases). V lost 8 bases and J 7 bases, leaving 20 bases between the germline ends. The CDR3 has 15 residues. Germline V gives CDR1 MGHDK, CDR2 SYGVNS. CDR3 sequence reads: CASQSRDMTLEKLFF. As DNA, the CDR3 is TGTGCCAGCCAGTCCCGGGACATGACCCTTGAAAAACTGTTTTTT.

The J gene is TRBJ1-2, the V gene TRBV6-5; no clear D. V lost 0 bases and J lost 1, with 12 bases in between. This CDR3 spans 16 amino acids. Germline values: CDR1 MNHEY, CDR2 SVGAGI. The CDR3 DNA reads TGTGCCAGCAGTTACTCTTTGCCAGATCTTAACTATGGCTACACCTTC. Translating gives CASSYSLPDLNYGYTF.

The V gene is TRBV4-3, the J gene TRBJ2-7; D may be TRBD1 (5 bases). In germline, CDR1 is LGHNA, CDR2 YSLEER. The CDR3 is 17 amino acids. Between the trimmed V and J ends, which lost 0 bases and 0 bases, there was a span of 15 bases. The CDR3 DNA reads as TGCGCCAGCAGCCAAGATCTTTCAGACAGCCGCTCCTACGAGCAGTACTTC. This translates into CASSQDLSDSRSYEQYF.

The chain employs TRBV10-1 and TRBJ2-7; 11 bases align to TRBD1. The germline CDR1 and CDR2 sequences are WNHNN and SYGVQD (reference sequence). V was clipped by 7 bases and J by 1 base; unmatched bases: 18. This CDR3 is built from 19 residues. In DNA form, the CDR3 reads TGCGCCAGCAAGGGCCCAAGGACAGGGGGCTTTCAAGAGTCCTACGAGCAGTACTTC. Encoded protein: CASKGPRTGGFQESYEQYF.

V usage is TRBV27 and J usage is TRBJ2-1; D may be TRBD2 (6 bases). CDR1 and CDR2 (germline): MNHEY, SMNVEV (reference sequence). V lost 7 bases and J 8 bases, leaving 24 bases between the germline ends. CDR3 size: 16 residues. CDR3 bases: TGTGCCAGCACCCGTAAATCCAGGAGGGGTTGGGATGAGCAGTTCTTC. Residues: CASTRKSRRGWDEQFF.

The CDR3 loop is CAISESPYTSPLHF. CDR3 coding DNA: TGTGCCATCAGTGAATCCCCGTACACTTCACCCCTCCACTTT. This rearrangement joins TRBV10-3 to TRBJ1-6; D ambiguous. The germline V gene has CDR1 ENHRY and CDR2 SYGVKD. Trimming removed 3 bases at V and 9 bases at J, with 12 bases between. The CDR3 loop spans 14 amino acids.

The chain is built from TRBV6-5 and TRBJ2-7, with 7 positions matching TRBD1. Germline V gene lookup returns CDR1 MNHEY and CDR2 SVGAGI. J was trimmed by 2 bases and V by 0 bases; bases with no gene match: 7. The CDR3 runs to 16 residues. CDR3 residues: CASSYSTGLTPYEQYF. The CDR3 bases are TGTGCCAGCAGTTACTCGACAGGGTTAACTCCCTACGAGCAGTACTTC.

The CDR3 nucleotides are TGCACCTTCCGGGACAGGGGTTTTCGGAACTATGGCTACACCTTC. Translating gives CTFRDRGFRNYGYTF. The chain employs TRBV1 and TRBJ1-2; TRBD1 is taken as the D call from the table, unchecked against the DNA. TRBV1 is recorded as a pseudogene. CDR3 length equals 15 residues.

CDR3: CASSPDRANSPLHF. In DNA, the CDR3 is TGTGCCAGCAGCCCGGACAGGGCCAATTCACCCCTCCACTTT. The chain links TRBV5-4 to TRBJ1-6, with 8 positions matching TRBD1. This CDR3 is built from 14 residues. Per germline, CDR1 SGHNT and CDR2 YYREEE (reference sequence). The V segment lost 4 bases and the J segment 7 bases; nucleotides outside the gene matches: 4. Filled out from reference TRBV5-4 and TRBJ1-6, the complete variable domain reads ETGVTQSPTHLIKTRGQQVTLRCSSQSGHNTVSWYQQALGQGPQFIFQYYREEENGRGNFPPRFSGLQFPNYSSELNVNALELDDSALYLCASSPDRANSPLHFGNGTRLTVT.

The chain has TRBV19 and TRBJ1-6; TRBD1 matches 8 bases. V was pared by 9 bases and J by 0 bases, with 7 bases of the junction left unmatched. The germline V gene has CDR1 LNHDA and CDR2 SQIVND (reference sequence). The CDR3 loop spans 16 amino acids. The CDR3 region is CASRTGFSSYNSPLHF. CDR3 bases: TGTGCCAGCCGGACAGGGTTTAGCTCCTATAATTCACCCCTCCACTTT.

The rearrangement links TRBV5-1 to TRBJ2-7; a weak D match, TRBD1 (6 bases). Trimming cost V 4 bases and J 3 bases, with 11 bases left between them. The CDR3 covers 13 residues. Germline V CDR1 and CDR2: SGHRS, YFSETQ. CDR3 coding DNA: TGCGCCAGCAGCATAGGGACAAACTACGAGCAGTACTTC. This translates into CASSIGTNYEQYF. Based on the CDR3 plus reference TRBV5-1 and TRBJ2-7, the full variable domain is KAGVTQTPRYLIKTRGQQVTLSCSPISGHRSVSWYQQTPGQGLQFLFEYFSETQRNKGNFPGRFSGRQFSNSRSEMNVSTLELGDSALYLCASSIGTNYEQYFGPGTRLTVT.

The CDR3 loop reads CASSGRQGLNGYTF. The CDR3 nucleotides read TGTGCCAGCAGTGGCCGACAGGGGTTAAATGGCTACACCTTC. V usage is TRBV6-5 and J usage is TRBJ1-2; 8 bases align to TRBD1. Per germline, CDR1 MNHEY and CDR2 SVGAGI. Trimming removed 5 bases from V and 6 bases from J; junction bases left unmatched: 8. The CDR3 totals 14 residues.

J is TRBJ2-7 and V is TRBV7-9; D not certain. Per the germline V gene, CDR1 is SEHNR and CDR2 is FQNEAQ (reference sequence). V lost 1 base to trimming and J lost 6 bases, with 7 bases between them. This CDR3 is built from 12 residues. The CDR3 DNA sequence: TGTGCCAGCAGCTTAGTAGTCTCCGAGCAGTACTTC. Its translation: CASSLVVSEQYF.

The chain is built from TRBV4-1 and TRBJ2-2; tentative D call: TRBD1 (5 bases). The CDR3 length is 18 residues. Germline assignment: CDR1 MGHRA and CDR2 YSYEKL. Trimming stripped 4 bases from V and 1 base from J, with 19 bases between. CDR3 sequence (DNA): TGCGCCAGCAGCCCACGTCAGGGATACCTTATGAACACCGGGGAGCTGTTTTTT. Its translation: CASSPRQGYLMNTGELFF.

The CDR3 loop reads CASSEVLNPTGAVWTNEKLFF. CDR3 in DNA: TGTGCCAGCAGTGAAGTTTTAAACCCCACAGGTGCGGTCTGGACTAATGAAAAACTGTTTTTT. This chain uses TRBV2 with TRBJ1-4; a possible D gene is TRBD1 (5 bases). V was shortened by 1 base and J by 2 bases, with 26 bases between the two germline ends. CDR3 size: 21 residues. Germline V CDR1 and CDR2: SNHLY, FYNNEI.

V usage is TRBV30 and J usage is TRBJ2-1; 7 nucleotides match TRBD2. Per germline, CDR1 GTSNPN and CDR2 SVGIG (reference sequence). The CDR3 is 17 residues long. J was trimmed by 0 bases and V by 2 bases; bases with no gene match: 10. The CDR3 DNA reads TGTGCCTGGAGTCTAGGGGAGGGACCGAGCTCCTACAATGAGCAGTTCTTC. This encodes CAWSLGEGPSSYNEQFF.

This chain uses TRBV28 with TRBJ1-6; 7 bases align to TRBD1. The CDR3 runs to 15 residues. The V gene end was trimmed by 6 bases and the J gene end by 8 bases; junction bases not matched to a gene: 10. CDR1 and CDR2 (germline): MDHEN, SYDVKM. The CDR3 sequence is CASSHDRAIYSPLHF. The CDR3 nucleotides are TGTGCCAGCAGCCATGACAGGGCGATCTATTCACCCCTCCACTTT.

The table lists this clone with a count of one. The chain is built from TRBV7-9 and TRBJ2-3; 8 positions agree with TRBD1. The CDR3 has 18 residues. V lost 9 bases and J lost 2; bases outside the gene matches: 19. The germline CDR1 and CDR2 sequences are SEHNR and FQNEAQ (reference sequence). The CDR3 protein is CASPGQGASGEDTDTQYF. CDR3 DNA sequence: TGTGCCAGTCCAGGGCAGGGGGCAAGTGGGGAGGACACAGATACGCAGTATTTT.

V usage is TRBV7-9 and J usage is TRBJ1-4, with 8 bases identical to TRBD1. V lost 3 bases and J lost 7; bases outside the gene matches: 10. CDR1 is SEHNR, CDR2 FQNEAQ, per germline (reference sequence). The CDR3 is 16 residues long. CDR3 sequence (DNA): TGTGCCAGCAGCTTCGACGTACAGGGGGAAATTGAAAAACTGTTTTTT. This codes for CASSFDVQGEIEKLFF.

This chain connects TRBV7-9 to TRBJ1-1; D is unresolved. The CDR3 is made up of 13 amino acids. Trimming shortened V by 6 bases and J by 5 bases, and 13 bases separated the two germline ends. Germline V lookup: CDR1 SEHNR, CDR2 FQNEAQ (reference sequence). CDR3 loop: CASSLSAETEAFF. CDR3 sequence (DNA): TGTGCCAGCAGTCTATCGGCGGAAACTGAAGCTTTCTTT.

The V and J genes are TRBV30 and TRBJ1-3; the D gene is possibly TRBD1 (6 bases). CDR1 is GTSNPN and CDR2 is SVGIG in the germline V gene (reference sequence). This CDR3 is 15 amino acids long. V lost 5 bases to trimming and J lost 4 bases, with 18 bases between them. The CDR3 protein is CAWEEAGAFGNTIYF. In DNA, the CDR3 is TGTGCCTGGGAAGAAGCGGGGGCGTTCGGAAACACCATATATTTT.

V and J are TRBV5-1 and TRBJ2-3, with 8 bases fitting TRBD1. Trimming removed 4 bases from V and 1 base from J; junction bases left unmatched: 5. The germline V gene has CDR1 SGHRS and CDR2 YFSETQ. The CDR3 extends over 15 amino acids. The CDR3 coding sequence is TGCGCCAGCAGCCGCTCGACAGGGGGCACAGATACGCAGTATTTT. Protein product: CASSRSTGGTDTQYF.

This chain uses TRBV10-1 with TRBJ1-2; possible D gene TRBD1, 5 bases. The V gene lost 4 bases and the J gene lost 2 bases, with 8 bases spanning the gap. This CDR3 region has 13 residues. Germline loops: CDR1 WNHNN, CDR2 SYGVQD (reference sequence). The CDR3 loop reads CASSATDNYGYTF. The CDR3 nucleotides read TGCGCCAGCAGTGCGACAGACAACTATGGCTACACCTTC.

A remark on this clone: The sample holds other DNA sequences that translate to the same CDR3. The genes are TRBV2 and TRBJ2-7, with D maybe TRBD2 (5 bases). V lost 4 bases to trimming and J lost 3 bases, with 7 bases between them. This CDR3 comprises 12 residues. From germline, CDR1 is SNHLY and CDR2 FYNNEI. The CDR3, as DNA: TGTGCCAGCAGTGGTGGAGGCTACGAGCAGTACTTC. Its translation is CASSGGGYEQYF.